The rows below give T cell receptor beta chains drawn from one sample of a study of OX40 agonist ivuxolimab in advanced cancers. Generated by immunoSEQ multiplex PCR, the TCRdb table keeps only in-frame clones and is missing some. The profile shows tens of thousands of clones, around four fifths of them singletons. The sequencing here drew on CD4+ or CD8+ T cells sorted from blood, taken in a trial of the OX40 agonist ivuxolimab. The source is an adult with an advanced solid tumor such as melanoma, head and neck, liver or kidney cancer. CDR3s include the opening cysteine and the closing phenylalanine or tryptophan. A D gene is named only where the DNA matches it firmly. The size entry is marked missing in some rows and otherwise reads once, few, many or a size class.

.	TRBV6-1	.	CASREDRFKPLIEPQHF
few	TRBV18	.	CASSPTKENQPQHF
.	TRBV10-2	.	CASRGGDTQYF
.	TRBV11-2	TRBD1	CASRPGGITDTQYF
.	TRBV28	.	CALRIPGWRGYTF
.	TRBV7-2	.	CASSLAGGGQPQHF
once	TRBV27	.	CASSSETGARYEQYF
.	TRBV7-9	.	CASSIPRNEQFF
few	TRBV2	.	CASSEMVAANNSPLHF
once	TRBV5-1	.	CASSLKESEPLYTF
.	TRBV5-5	.	CASSLVAAGELFF
.	TRBV19	TRBD2	CASSPRTSQGETQYF
.	TRBV7-9	.	CASSLETAEQFF
few	TRBV6-5	.	CASSDSLSGNTIYF
.	TRBV7-2	.	CASSLGRRDTQYF
.	TRBV7-9	.	CASSLYSEWEQYF
.	TRBV18	.	CASSEGNTIYF
.	TRBV7-9	TRBD1	CASRLDRDYGYTF
.	TRBV10-3	.	CAISEGAGTDTQYF
few	TRBV7-2	.	CATTLGANVLTF
.	TRBV5-4	.	CASSYLWTPRSYNEQFF
.	TRBV15	.	CATSRALGGTTNEKLFF
.	TRBV2	.	CASTPALSPLHF
.	TRBV7-8	.	CASSFRANTEAFF
.	TRBV5-1	.	CASSLEADEQFF
.	TRBV7-2	.	CASTPYNQAVGGELFF